These T cell receptor beta chains were read from a single sample in a study of molecular identifiers for immune sequencing clone quantification. TCRdb recomputed calls from the PCR reads with MiXCR, one row per CDR3 protein. The sample holds some 59,000 distinct CDR3 sequences; approximately 25% are singletons and the top ten take about 1.9%. What was sequenced was naive CD8+ T cells from blood, with Jurkat cell RNA spiked in. All receptors derive from a human donor in good health. Some libraries in this study had Jurkat cell RNA spiked in. Each CDR3 is given with its conserved first and last residue. The D gene is left open where the match is weak. A row's size may be missing; if present it is once, few, many or a size class.

d_call: NA
j_call: TRBJ1-1
clone_size: many
v_call: TRBV28
cdr3_nt: TGTGCCAGCAGTCCATACCTTACGGACACTGAAGCTTTCTTT
cdr3_aa: CASSPYLTDTEAFF

d_call: NA
j_call: TRBJ1-5
clone_size: many
v_call: TRBV19
cdr3_nt: TGTGCCAGTAGTATGTGGGGATTTCAGCCCCAGCATTTT
cdr3_aa: CASSMWGFQPQHF

d_call: NA
j_call: TRBJ2-2
clone_size: many
v_call: TRBV6-2/TRBV6-3
cdr3_nt: TGTGCCAGCAGTTCGCTAACCGGGGAGCTGTTTTTT
cdr3_aa: CASSSLTGELFF

d_call: NA
j_call: TRBJ1-1
clone_size: many
v_call: TRBV9
cdr3_nt: TGTGCCAGCAGCGTAGTAGCGACAGCAACACTTATGAACACTGAAGCTTTCTTT
cdr3_aa: CASSVVATATLMNTEAFF

d_call: NA
j_call: TRBJ2-3
clone_size: many
v_call: TRBV20-1
cdr3_nt: TGCAGTGCTAGAGGGATGGTGGCTAGCACAGATACGCAGTATTTT
cdr3_aa: CSARGMVASTDTQYF

d_call: NA
j_call: TRBJ2-3
clone_size: many
v_call: TRBV29-1
cdr3_nt: TGCAGCCTTGAGGGGGAGTTCACAGATACGCAGTATTTT
cdr3_aa: CSLEGEFTDTQYF

d_call: TRBD1
j_call: TRBJ2-1
clone_size: NA
v_call: TRBV6-5
cdr3_nt: TGTGCCAGCAGTAGGACAGGGGTTTCCAATGAGCAGTTCTTC
cdr3_aa: CASSRTGVSNEQFF

d_call: NA
j_call: TRBJ2-7
clone_size: many
v_call: TRBV5-1
cdr3_nt: TGCGCCAGCAGCTTCGGGCAGGCCTACGAGCAGTACTTC
cdr3_aa: CASSFGQAYEQYF

d_call: TRBD1
j_call: TRBJ1-1
clone_size: many
v_call: TRBV28
cdr3_nt: TGTGCCAGCAGTTTAAAGCCGCCGGGACAGATGAACACTGAAGCTTTCTTT
cdr3_aa: CASSLKPPGQMNTEAFF

d_call: TRBD1
j_call: TRBJ2-7
clone_size: many
v_call: TRBV27
cdr3_nt: TGTGCCAGCAGTTCCCTAGGCGGGACAGGGTTCGGCGAGCAGTACTTC
cdr3_aa: CASSSLGGTGFGEQYF

d_call: NA
j_call: TRBJ2-3
clone_size: many
v_call: TRBV4-1
cdr3_nt: TGCGCCAGCAAAAGGACAGATACCCCACTCAGCACAGATACGCAGTATTTT
cdr3_aa: CASKRTDTPLSTDTQYF

d_call: NA
j_call: TRBJ1-1
clone_size: many
v_call: TRBV2
cdr3_nt: TGTGCCAGCAGTGAATGGTTATCTGGGCGGGATACTGAAGCTTTCTTT
cdr3_aa: CASSEWLSGRDTEAFF

d_call: NA
j_call: TRBJ2-3
clone_size: few
v_call: TRBV12-3/TRBV12-4
cdr3_nt: TGTGCCAGCAGTTCCTCCGACAGAAGGTTTGAGGATACGCAGTATTTT
cdr3_aa: CASSSSDRRFEDTQYF

d_call: TRBD1
j_call: TRBJ1-1
clone_size: NA
v_call: TRBV12-3/TRBV12-4
cdr3_nt: TGTGCCAGCAGCAGAACAGGGGGCACTGAAGCTTTCTTT
cdr3_aa: CASSRTGGTEAFF

d_call: NA
j_call: TRBJ1-1
clone_size: many
v_call: TRBV18
cdr3_nt: TGTGCCAGCTCACATGGGACAGAAGCTTTCTTT
cdr3_aa: CASSHGTEAFF

d_call: TRBD1
j_call: TRBJ2-7
clone_size: many
v_call: TRBV28
cdr3_nt: TGTGCCAGCAGTTTCCACCGGCAGGGGGTTTACGAGCAGTACTTC
cdr3_aa: CASSFHRQGVYEQYF

d_call: TRBD1
j_call: TRBJ1-1
clone_size: many
v_call: TRBV29-1
cdr3_nt: TGCAGCGTTGAATCGACAGGGGGGCGATACACTGAAGCTTTCTTT
cdr3_aa: CSVESTGGRYTEAFF

d_call: NA
j_call: TRBJ2-5
clone_size: NA
v_call: TRBV4-2
cdr3_nt: TGTGCCAGCAGCCAAGACTGGGGGGCCCTCAGCGAGGCCCAGTACTTC
cdr3_aa: CASSQDWGALSEAQYF

d_call: NA
j_call: TRBJ1-4
clone_size: many
v_call: TRBV20-1
cdr3_nt: TGCAGTGCTAGAGAGGGGGGGAATGAAAAACTGTTTTTT
cdr3_aa: CSAREGGNEKLFF

d_call: NA
j_call: TRBJ2-3
clone_size: many
v_call: TRBV4-1
cdr3_nt: TGCGCCAGCAGCCAAGCGCGTCCTAGCACAGATACGCAGTATTTT
cdr3_aa: CASSQARPSTDTQYF

d_call: NA
j_call: TRBJ2-7
clone_size: many
v_call: TRBV27
cdr3_nt: TGTGCCAGCAGTTTGGGAAGTGAGTACGAGCAGTACTTC
cdr3_aa: CASSLGSEYEQYF

d_call: NA
j_call: TRBJ2-3
clone_size: many
v_call: TRBV20-1
cdr3_nt: TGCAGTGCGACCCCCTTTTCGGGGAGCACAGATACGCAGTATTTT
cdr3_aa: CSATPFSGSTDTQYF

d_call: NA
j_call: TRBJ2-2
clone_size: many
v_call: TRBV12-3/TRBV12-4
cdr3_nt: TGTGCCAGCAGTTCTACTATTGGGGGCACCGGGGAGCTGTTTTTT
cdr3_aa: CASSSTIGGTGELFF

d_call: NA
j_call: TRBJ2-7
clone_size: NA
v_call: TRBV6-2/TRBV6-3
cdr3_nt: TGTGCCAGCAGTAAACCGCCCGACTACGCGCCGTACTTC
cdr3_aa: CASSKPPDYAPYF

d_call: TRBD1
j_call: TRBJ2-2
clone_size: many
v_call: TRBV5-1
cdr3_nt: TGCGCCAGCAGCCCGGGCCCGGGACAGGGCTTCACCGGGGAGCTGTTTTTT
cdr3_aa: CASSPGPGQGFTGELFF

d_call: NA
j_call: TRBJ2-4
clone_size: NA
v_call: TRBV7-9
cdr3_nt: TGTGCCAGCAGCGACTTGCCGGGCCTCGAAGACGAAAACATTCAGTACTTC
cdr3_aa: CASSDLPGLEDENIQYF

d_call: NA
j_call: TRBJ2-5
clone_size: many
v_call: TRBV6-5
cdr3_nt: TGTGCCAGCACCTCATGGCAGCTACTTCAAGAGACCCAGTACTTC
cdr3_aa: CASTSWQLLQETQYF

d_call: NA
j_call: TRBJ1-1
clone_size: many
v_call: TRBV28
cdr3_nt: TGTGCCAGCAGCCGCCGGGCAGGAGGTAACACTGAAGCTTTCTTT
cdr3_aa: CASSRRAGGNTEAFF

d_call: TRBD1
j_call: TRBJ2-3
clone_size: many
v_call: TRBV12-3/TRBV12-4
cdr3_nt: TGTGCCAGCAGTTTAGAGGGGGCTAGCACAGATACGCAGTATTTT
cdr3_aa: CASSLEGASTDTQYF

d_call: NA
j_call: TRBJ2-7
clone_size: many
v_call: TRBV4-2
cdr3_nt: TGTGCCAGCAGCCCCGGGGATTTCCAAGTGGGGTACGGGTACGAGCAGTACTTC
cdr3_aa: CASSPGDFQVGYGYEQYF

d_call: NA
j_call: TRBJ2-1
clone_size: NA
v_call: TRBV5-3
cdr3_nt: TGTGCCAGCAGCCTTTGGGGGGCGGTCGAGAATGAGCAGTTCTTC
cdr3_aa: CASSLWGAVENEQFF

d_call: TRBD2
j_call: TRBJ2-1
clone_size: NA
v_call: TRBV28
cdr3_nt: TGTGCCAGCAGTTTCGCAGGACTAGCGGGAGATGAGCAGTTCTTC
cdr3_aa: CASSFAGLAGDEQFF